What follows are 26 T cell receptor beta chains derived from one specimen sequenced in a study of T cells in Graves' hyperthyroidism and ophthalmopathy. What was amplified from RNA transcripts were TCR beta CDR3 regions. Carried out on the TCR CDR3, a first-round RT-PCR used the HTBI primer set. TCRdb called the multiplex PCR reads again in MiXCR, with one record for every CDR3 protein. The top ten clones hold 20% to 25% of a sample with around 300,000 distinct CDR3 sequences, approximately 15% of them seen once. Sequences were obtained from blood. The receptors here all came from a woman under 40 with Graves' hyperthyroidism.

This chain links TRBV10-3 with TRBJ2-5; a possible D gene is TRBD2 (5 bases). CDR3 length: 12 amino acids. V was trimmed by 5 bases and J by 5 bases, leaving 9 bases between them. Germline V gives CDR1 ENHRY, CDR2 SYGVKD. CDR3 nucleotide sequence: TGTGCCATCAGTAGGGAGTCGGAGACCCAGTACTTC. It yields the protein CAISRESETQYF.

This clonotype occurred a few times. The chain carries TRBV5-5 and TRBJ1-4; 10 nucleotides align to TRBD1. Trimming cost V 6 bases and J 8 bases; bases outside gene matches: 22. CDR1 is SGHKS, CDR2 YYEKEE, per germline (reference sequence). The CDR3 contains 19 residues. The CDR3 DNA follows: TGTGCCAGCACCCCTAGTTGGGTCGGTATCGGGACAGGGGAGGAAAAACTGTTTTTT. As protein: CASTPSWVGIGTGEEKLFF.

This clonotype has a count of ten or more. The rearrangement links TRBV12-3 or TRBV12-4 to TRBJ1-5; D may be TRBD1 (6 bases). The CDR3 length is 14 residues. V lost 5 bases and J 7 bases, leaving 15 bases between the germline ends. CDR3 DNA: TGTGCCAGCAGTCCCGACAGGAAAGCACAGCCCCAGCATTTT. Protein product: CASSPDRKAQPQHF.

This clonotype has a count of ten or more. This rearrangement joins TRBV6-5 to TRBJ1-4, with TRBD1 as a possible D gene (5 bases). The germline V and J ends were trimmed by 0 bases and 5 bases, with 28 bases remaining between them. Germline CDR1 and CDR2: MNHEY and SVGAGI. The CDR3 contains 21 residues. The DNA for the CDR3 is TGTGCCAGCAGTTACTCCTTTAGGCTCGGGGCCTCTGTCGGGGAAAATGAAAAACTGTTTTTT. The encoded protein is CASSYSFRLGASVGENEKLFF.

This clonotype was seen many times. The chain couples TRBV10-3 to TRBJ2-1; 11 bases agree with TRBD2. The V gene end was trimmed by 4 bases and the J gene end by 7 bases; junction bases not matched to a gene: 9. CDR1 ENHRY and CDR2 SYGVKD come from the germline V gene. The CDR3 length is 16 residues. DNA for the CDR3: TGTGCCATCAGTGTTAGTAGCGGGAGGGGGGAGAATGAGCAGTTCTTC. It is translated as CAISVSSGRGENEQFF.

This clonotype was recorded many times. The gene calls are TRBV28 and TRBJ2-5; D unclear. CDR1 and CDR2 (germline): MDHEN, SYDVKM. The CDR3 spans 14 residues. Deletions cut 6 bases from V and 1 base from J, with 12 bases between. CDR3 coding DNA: TGTGCCAGCAGATATAGGACGGCCCAAGAGACCCAGTACTTC. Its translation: CASRYRTAQETQYF.

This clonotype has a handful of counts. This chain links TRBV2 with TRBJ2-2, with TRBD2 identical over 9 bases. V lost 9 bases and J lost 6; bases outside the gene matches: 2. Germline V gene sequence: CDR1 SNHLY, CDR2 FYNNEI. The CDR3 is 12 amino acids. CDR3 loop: CASRLAAGELFF. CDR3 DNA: TGTGCCAGTCGACTAGCGGCCGGGGAGCTGTTTTTT. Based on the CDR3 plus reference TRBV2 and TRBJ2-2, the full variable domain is EPEVTQTPSHQVTQMGQEVILRCVPISNHLYFYWYRQILGQKVEFLVSFYNNEISEKSEIFDDQFSVERPDGSNFTLKIRSTKLEDSAMYFCASRLAAGELFFGEGSRLTVL.

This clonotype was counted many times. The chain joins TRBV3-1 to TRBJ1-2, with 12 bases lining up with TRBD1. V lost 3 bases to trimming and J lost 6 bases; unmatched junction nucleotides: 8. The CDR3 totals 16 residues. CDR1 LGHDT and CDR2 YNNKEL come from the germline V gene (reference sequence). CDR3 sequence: CASSQLPGQGANGYTF. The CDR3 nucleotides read TGTGCCAGCAGCCAGCTCCCGGGACAGGGGGCGAATGGCTACACCTTC.

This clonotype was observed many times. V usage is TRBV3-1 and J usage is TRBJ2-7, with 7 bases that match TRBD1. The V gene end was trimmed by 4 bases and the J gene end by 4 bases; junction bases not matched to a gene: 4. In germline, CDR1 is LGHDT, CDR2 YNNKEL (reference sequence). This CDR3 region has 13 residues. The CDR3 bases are TGTGCCAGCAGCCCGGGACAGCGTTACGAGCAGTACTTC. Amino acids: CASSPGQRYEQYF.

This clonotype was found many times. CDR3 residues: CASSFSKAPSTDTQYF. CDR3 bases: TGTGCCAGCAGTTTCTCTAAAGCGCCTAGCACAGATACGCAGTATTTT. The J gene is TRBJ2-3, the V gene TRBV27, with D hard to call. This CDR3 spans 16 amino acids. Trimming stripped 3 bases from V and 0 bases from J, with 13 bases between. Looked up from germline, CDR1 is MNHEY and CDR2 is SMNVEV (reference sequence).

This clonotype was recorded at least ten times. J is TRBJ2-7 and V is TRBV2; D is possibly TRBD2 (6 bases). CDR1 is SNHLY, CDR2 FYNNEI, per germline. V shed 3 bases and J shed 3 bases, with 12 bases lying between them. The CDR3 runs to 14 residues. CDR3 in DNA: TGTGCCAGCAGTGAGGGTGGAGGGCGCTACGAGCAGTACTTC. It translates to CASSEGGGRYEQYF.

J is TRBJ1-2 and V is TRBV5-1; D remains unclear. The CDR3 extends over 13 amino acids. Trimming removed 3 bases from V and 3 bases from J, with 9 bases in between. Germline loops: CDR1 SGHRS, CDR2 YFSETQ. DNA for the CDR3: TGCGCCAGCAGCTATCATGAAGACTATGGCTACACCTTC. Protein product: CASSYHEDYGYTF.

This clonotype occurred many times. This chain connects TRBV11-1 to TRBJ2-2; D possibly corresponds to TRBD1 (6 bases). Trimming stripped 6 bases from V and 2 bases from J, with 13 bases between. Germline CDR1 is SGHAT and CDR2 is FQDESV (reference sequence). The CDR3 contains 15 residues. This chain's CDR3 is CASRPRQANTGELFF. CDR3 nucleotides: TGTGCCAGCAGACCAAGACAGGCTAACACCGGGGAGCTGTTTTTT.

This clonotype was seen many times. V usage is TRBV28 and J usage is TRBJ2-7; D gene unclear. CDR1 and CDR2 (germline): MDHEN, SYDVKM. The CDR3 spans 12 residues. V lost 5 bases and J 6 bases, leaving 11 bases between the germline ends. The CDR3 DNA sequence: TGTGCCAGCAGTCGACTTACATCCGAGCAGTACTTC. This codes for CASSRLTSEQYF.

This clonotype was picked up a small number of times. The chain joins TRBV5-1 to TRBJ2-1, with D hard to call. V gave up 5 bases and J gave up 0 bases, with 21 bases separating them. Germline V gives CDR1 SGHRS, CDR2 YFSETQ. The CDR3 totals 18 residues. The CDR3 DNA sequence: TGCGCCAGCAGTTCTGGACGAAACGGCCCAAGCTCCTACAATGAGCAGTTCTTC. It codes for CASSSGRNGPSSYNEQFF.

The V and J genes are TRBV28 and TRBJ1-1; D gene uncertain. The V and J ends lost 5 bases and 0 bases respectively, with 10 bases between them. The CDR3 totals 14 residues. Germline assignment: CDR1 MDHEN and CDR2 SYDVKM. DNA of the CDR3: TGTGCCAGCAGTCCCTTCGGTGTGAACACTGAAGCTTTCTTT. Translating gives CASSPFGVNTEAFF.

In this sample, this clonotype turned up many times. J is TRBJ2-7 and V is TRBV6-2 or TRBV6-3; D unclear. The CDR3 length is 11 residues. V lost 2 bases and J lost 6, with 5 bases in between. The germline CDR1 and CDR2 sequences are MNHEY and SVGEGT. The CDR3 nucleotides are TGTGCCAGCAGTTACGAGGCCGAGCAGTACTTC. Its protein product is CASSYEAEQYF.

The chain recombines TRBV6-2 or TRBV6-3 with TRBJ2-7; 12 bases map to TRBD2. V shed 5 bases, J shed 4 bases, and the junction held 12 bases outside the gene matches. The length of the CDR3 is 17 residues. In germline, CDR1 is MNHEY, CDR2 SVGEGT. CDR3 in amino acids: CASSPFLTSGRSYEQYF. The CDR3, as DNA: TGTGCCAGCAGTCCATTTTTAACTAGCGGGAGGTCATACGAGCAGTACTTC.

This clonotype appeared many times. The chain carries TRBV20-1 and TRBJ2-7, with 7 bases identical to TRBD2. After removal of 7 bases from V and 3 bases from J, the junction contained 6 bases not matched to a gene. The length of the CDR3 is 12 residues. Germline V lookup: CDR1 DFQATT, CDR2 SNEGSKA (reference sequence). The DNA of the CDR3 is TGCAGTGGTCAGGGCGGGAGCTACGAGCAGTACTTC. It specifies CSGQGGSYEQYF.

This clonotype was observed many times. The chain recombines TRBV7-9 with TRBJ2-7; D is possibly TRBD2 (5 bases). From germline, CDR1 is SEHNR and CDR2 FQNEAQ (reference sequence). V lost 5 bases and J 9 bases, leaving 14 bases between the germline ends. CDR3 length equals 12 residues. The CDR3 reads CASSPQIAGQYF. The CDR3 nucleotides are TGTGCCAGCAGCCCACAGATTGCGGGGCAGTACTTC.

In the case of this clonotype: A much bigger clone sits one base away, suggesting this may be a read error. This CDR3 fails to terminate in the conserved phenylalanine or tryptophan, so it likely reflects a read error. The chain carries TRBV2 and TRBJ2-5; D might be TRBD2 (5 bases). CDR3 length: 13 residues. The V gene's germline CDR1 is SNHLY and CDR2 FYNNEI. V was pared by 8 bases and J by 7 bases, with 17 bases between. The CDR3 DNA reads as TGTGCCAGCGGTACTAGTGGAGGCGGGACCCAGTACCTC. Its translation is CASGTSGGGTQYL.

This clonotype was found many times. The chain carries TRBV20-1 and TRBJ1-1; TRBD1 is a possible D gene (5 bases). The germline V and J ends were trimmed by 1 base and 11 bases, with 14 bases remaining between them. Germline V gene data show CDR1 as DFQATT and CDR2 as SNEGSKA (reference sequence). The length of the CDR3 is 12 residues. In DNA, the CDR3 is TGCAGTGCTAGAGGCCACGGGGGGGGGGCTTTCTTT. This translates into CSARGHGGGAFF.

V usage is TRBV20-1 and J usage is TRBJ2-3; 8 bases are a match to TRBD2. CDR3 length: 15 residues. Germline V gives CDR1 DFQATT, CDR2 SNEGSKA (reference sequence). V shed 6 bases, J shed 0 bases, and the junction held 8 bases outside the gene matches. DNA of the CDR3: TGCAGTGCCCCCAGCGGGAGTTTTAGCACAGATACGCAGTATTTT. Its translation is CSAPSGSFSTDTQYF.

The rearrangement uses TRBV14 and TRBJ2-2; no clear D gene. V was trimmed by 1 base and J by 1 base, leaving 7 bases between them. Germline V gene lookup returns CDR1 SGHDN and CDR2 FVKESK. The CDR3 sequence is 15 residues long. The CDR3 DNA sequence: TGTGCCAGCAGCCAAGGCAGGAGGAACACCGGGGAGCTGTTTTTT. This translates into CASSQGRRNTGELFF.

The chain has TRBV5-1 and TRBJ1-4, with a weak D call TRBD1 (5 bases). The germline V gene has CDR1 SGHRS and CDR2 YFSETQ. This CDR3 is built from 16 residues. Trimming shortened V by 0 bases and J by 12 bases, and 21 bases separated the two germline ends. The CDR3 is CASSLAVGTANRELFF. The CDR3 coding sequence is TGCGCCAGCAGCTTGGCCGTAGGGACCGCTAATCGAGAACTGTTTTTT.

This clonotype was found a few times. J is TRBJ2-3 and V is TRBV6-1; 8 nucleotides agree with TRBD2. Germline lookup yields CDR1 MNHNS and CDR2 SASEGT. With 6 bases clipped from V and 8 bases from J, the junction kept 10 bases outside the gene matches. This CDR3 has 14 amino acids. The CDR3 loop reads CASRTERERATQYF. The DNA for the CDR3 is TGTGCCAGCAGAACAGAGCGGGAGAGGGCTACGCAGTATTTT.